The 29 T cell receptor beta chains presented below share a single source sample, sequenced in a study of T cells in Graves' hyperthyroidism and ophthalmopathy. What was amplified from RNA transcripts were TCR beta CDR3 regions. HTBI primers were used for first-round RT-PCR of the TCR CDR3. TCRdb reprocessed the multiplex PCR reads with MiXCR, giving one entry per CDR3 protein. The data contain about 98,000 distinct CDR3 sequences, around 37% of them singletons. Sequencing input: peripheral blood or thyroid tissue (not recorded which). The source is a woman aged 30 to 39 with Graves' hyperthyroidism.

This clonotype was counted a few times. This could be a read error, since a much larger clone is one nucleotide away. Here the CDR3 omits its conserved ending phenylalanine or tryptophan, so a read error is the likely source. The chain carries TRBV7-8 and TRBJ2-1; D gene uncertain. Trimming pared 1 base from V and 6 bases from J, leaving 4 bases between. The CDR3 length is 12 residues. Looked up from germline, CDR1 is SGHVS and CDR2 is FQNEAQ. DNA of the CDR3: TGTGCCAGCAGCTTAGGCACCAATGAGCAGTTCCTC. Translation gives CASSLGTNEQFL.

This clonotype was detected a few times. The chain recombines TRBV9 with TRBJ2-1; D is unclear. Germline V CDR1 and CDR2: SGDLS, YYNGEE. Deletions cut 4 bases from V and 0 bases from J, with 5 bases between. The CDR3 is made up of 13 amino acids. In nucleotides, the CDR3 is TGTGCCAGCAGCCTAAGCTCCTACAATGAGCAGTTCTTC. This codes for CASSLSSYNEQFF.

At least ten counts were recorded for this clonotype. CDR3 bases: TGTGCCAGCGGGGGTTTCGTGGGGAACACTGAAGCTTTCTTT. Translating it yields CASGGFVGNTEAFF. This chain links TRBV25-1 with TRBJ1-1, with D perhaps TRBD1 (5 bases). The CDR3 totals 14 residues. CDR1 and CDR2 (germline): MGHDK, SYGVNS. The V end lost 8 bases, the J end lost 1 base, and 14 bases lay between the germline ends.

The chain is built from TRBV2 and TRBJ2-1; the D gene is possibly TRBD2 (6 bases). The germline gives CDR1 SNHLY, CDR2 FYNNEI. V was cut by 6 bases and J by 4 bases, with 13 bases left in between. This CDR3 has 14 amino acids. This CDR3 reads CASSRGAGYNEQFF. The CDR3 DNA is TGTGCCAGCAGCCGGGGCGCGGGGTACAATGAGCAGTTCTTC.

The sample holds a few counts of this clonotype. This sequence joins TRBV7-2 and TRBJ2-7, with 8 bases matching TRBD1. This CDR3 region has 19 residues. Trimming cost V 6 bases and J 0 bases; bases outside gene matches: 19. Germline assignment: CDR1 SGHTA and CDR2 FQGNSA. The CDR3 here is CASSSPSVGQGLTSYEQYF. CDR3 DNA sequence: TGTGCCAGCAGTTCCCCCTCTGTCGGACAGGGTCTAACCTCCTACGAGCAGTACTTC. Together with reference TRBV7-2 and TRBJ2-7, the CDR3 gives the full variable domain: GAGVSQSPSNKVTEKGKDVELRCDPISGHTALYWYRQSLGQGLEFLIYFQGNSAPDKSGLPSDRFSAERTGGSVSTLTIQRTQQEDSAVYLCASSSPSVGQGLTSYEQYFGPGTRLTVT.

In this sample, this clonotype turned up many times. This chain links TRBV5-1 with TRBJ2-5; 7 nucleotides line up with TRBD1. Germline V gene data show CDR1 as SGHRS and CDR2 as YFSETQ. Losses at the gene ends were 1 base for V and 3 bases for J; bases not matched to a gene: 3. The CDR3 consists of 14 residues. The CDR3 DNA reads TGCGCCAGCAGCTTGACCGGGACAGAAGAGACCCAGTACTTC. It is translated as CASSLTGTEETQYF.

To note about this clonotype: It may be a read error: a sequence one base away is much more abundant. The J gene is TRBJ1-1, the V gene TRBV6-6; no definite D call. This CDR3 is built from 14 residues. V shed 7 bases and J shed 4 bases, with 16 bases lying between them. Germline loops: CDR1 MNHNY, CDR2 SVGAGI (reference sequence). The CDR3: CASNKGLMATEAFF. DNA of the CDR3: TGTGCCAGCAACAAAGGTCTGATGGCCACTGAAGCTTTCTTT.

The sample holds many counts of this clonotype. V and J are TRBV4-2 and TRBJ2-5; 12 nucleotides match TRBD2. CDR3 length equals 16 residues. Per germline, CDR1 LGHNA and CDR2 YNFKEQ. J lost 4 bases, V lost 1 base, and 4 bases had no gene match. The CDR3: CASSQVTSGSRETQYF. As DNA, the CDR3 is TGTGCCAGCAGCCAAGTGACTAGCGGGAGTCGAGAGACCCAGTACTTC.

This clonotype was observed many times. This chain links TRBV28 with TRBJ1-2; no definite D call. The CDR3 has 13 residues. Trimming took off 6 bases at V and 5 bases at J, with 13 bases between the two ends. Germline V lookup: CDR1 MDHEN, CDR2 SYDVKM. In DNA form, the CDR3 reads TGTGCCAGCAGCCCGCCAGCACAGTATGGCTACACCTTC. It encodes CASSPPAQYGYTF.

This clonotype has just one count. CDR3 region: CSAFGLAGGPTGELFF. CDR3 bases: TGCAGTGCTTTCGGACTAGCGGGAGGACCCACCGGGGAGCTGTTTTTT. V gene TRBV20-1 combines with J gene TRBJ2-2; TRBD2 aligns across 14 bases. Looked up from germline, CDR1 is DFQATT and CDR2 is SNEGSKA (reference sequence). This CDR3 has 16 amino acids. V lost 5 bases to trimming and J lost 4 bases; unmatched junction nucleotides: 6.

This clonotype came up many times. V is TRBV2 and J is TRBJ2-5, with D perhaps TRBD1 or TRBD2 (5 bases each). Germline V gene lookup returns CDR1 SNHLY and CDR2 FYNNEI. V lost 7 bases to trimming and J lost 5 bases, with 20 bases between them. This CDR3 has 15 amino acids. The CDR3 nucleotides are TGTGCCAGCACCCGATTAGGGACCTTCGACGAGACCCAGTACTTC. The encoded protein is CASTRLGTFDETQYF.

In the case of this clonotype: A much larger clone sits a single nucleotide away, making a read error possible. V is TRBV5-5 and J is TRBJ1-1, with D perhaps TRBD1 (5 bases). Germline CDR1 reads SGHKS; CDR2 reads YYEKEE (reference sequence). This CDR3 region has 15 residues. CDR3 sequence reads: CAGSFSWWGDTEAFF. The DNA for the CDR3 is TGTGCCGGCAGCTTTTCTTGGTGGGGGGACACTGAAGCTTTCTTT.

In its sample, this clonotype was seen many times. V usage is TRBV6-5 and J usage is TRBJ2-2, with D perhaps matching TRBD2 (6 bases). The CDR3 has 15 residues. From germline, CDR1 is MNHEY and CDR2 SVGAGI. The V end lost 6 bases, the J end lost 4 bases, and 15 bases lay between the germline ends. The CDR3 region is CASRESGLGTGELFF. The CDR3 DNA is TGTGCCAGCAGGGAATCGGGACTCGGCACCGGGGAGCTGTTTTTT.

Only a few counts were recorded for this clonotype. One junction end disagrees with the germline gene, perhaps due to a read error. The chain uses TRBV12-3 or TRBV12-4 and TRBJ1-2; D uncertain. The CDR3 sequence is 11 residues long. CDR3 amino acids: CVSSFNYGYTF. The CDR3 coding sequence is TGTGTCAGCAGTTTTAATTATGGCTACACCTTC.

The chain uses TRBV7-2 and TRBJ2-5; D is unresolved. The CDR3 spans 11 residues. Germline assignment: CDR1 SGHTA and CDR2 FQGNSA. This chain's CDR3 is CAYGFQETQYF. The CDR3, as DNA: TGTGCTTATGGCTTCCAAGAGACCCAGTACTTC.

This clonotype was counted many times. The germline gene is not matched at one end of the junction; a read error may be the cause. The V gene is TRBV5-1, the J gene TRBJ1-4; possibly TRBD1 for D (6 bases). Germline V gene sequence: CDR1 SGHRS, CDR2 YFSETQ. The CDR3 covers 14 residues. CDR3 bases: TGCGCCAGCAGAACAGGGTCAGCTAATGGAAAACTGTTTTTT. Amino acids: CASRTGSANGKLFF.

There are many counts of this clonotype. V is TRBV5-6 and J is TRBJ2-5; tentatively, D is TRBD1 (6 bases). The CDR3 has 13 amino acids. Germline CDR1 SGHDT, CDR2 YYEEEE. V was clipped by 1 base and J by 5 bases, with 9 bases between them. In DNA, the CDR3 is TGTGCCAGCAGCTTGAACCAGGGGGAGACCCAGTACTTC. Residues: CASSLNQGETQYF.

This clonotype was detected only a few times. A much larger clone differs by one base, so this may be a read error. CDR3 sequence: CASSPRLAGVADPQYF. Here the CDR3 DNA reads TGTGCCAGCAGCCCCCGTCTAGCGGGAGTAGCAGATCCGCAGTATTTT. The chain employs TRBV11-2 and TRBJ2-3; TRBD2 aligns across 10 bases. This CDR3 has 16 amino acids. CDR1 and CDR2 from the germline V gene are SGHAT and FQNNGV.

This clonotype was recorded only once. CDR3 nucleotide sequence: TGTGCCAGCAGCTTCCTGGGGGCTGAAGCTTTCTTT. Its protein product is CASSFLGAEAFF. This sequence joins TRBV7-2 and TRBJ1-1, with D possibly being TRBD1 (5 bases). This CDR3 has 12 residues. The germline V gene encodes CDR1 SGHTA and CDR2 FQGNSA. V gave up 3 bases and J gave up 6 bases, with 8 bases separating them.

Points on this clonotype: As the CDR3 is not closed by the conserved phenylalanine or tryptophan, this likely results from a read error. The DNA is left out, because the CDR3 cannot be placed on it with certainty; the CDR3 is given as TCRdb lists it. This chain connects TRBV19 to TRBJ2-2; the D call of TRBD1 is as the table states it, not checked on the DNA. Including both end residues, the CDR3 is 12 amino acids long. Germline CDR1 reads LNHDA; CDR2 reads SQIVND (reference sequence). The CDR3 is CASIPPSGELFV.

Many counts were recorded for this clonotype. The V gene is TRBV15, the J gene TRBJ1-2; D ambiguous. Germline V gene data show CDR1 as LNHNV and CDR2 as YYDKDF (reference sequence). The CDR3 runs to 13 residues. V gave up 0 bases and J gave up 5 bases, with 7 bases separating them. The CDR3 region is CATSREGVYGYTF. CDR3 nucleotide sequence: TGTGCCACCAGCAGAGAAGGCGTTTATGGCTACACCTTC.

There are many counts of this clonotype. The rearrangement links TRBV9 to TRBJ1-3, with 8 bases that match TRBD1. CDR1 and CDR2 from the germline V gene are SGDLS and YYNGEE. The CDR3 totals 14 residues. V gave up 3 bases and J gave up 4 bases; unmatched junction bases: 3. CDR3 bases: TGTGCCAGCAGCGCCGGGACAGGAGGAAACACCATATATTTT. Translating it yields CASSAGTGGNTIYF.

The chain joins TRBV10-3 to TRBJ1-5; 8 bases map to TRBD1. V lost 6 bases and J lost 4; bases outside the gene matches: 8. This CDR3 is built from 15 residues. The germline V gene encodes CDR1 ENHRY and CDR2 SYGVKD. The CDR3 spells CAIRGTGGLNQPQHF. CDR3 in DNA: TGTGCCATCAGGGGAACAGGGGGACTTAATCAGCCCCAGCATTTT.

The genes are TRBV28 and TRBJ2-7; D tentatively reads TRBD1 or TRBD2 (6 bases each). The CDR3 is made up of 16 amino acids. The V gene lost 3 bases and the J gene lost 2 bases, with 17 bases spanning the gap. CDR1 is MDHEN and CDR2 is SYDVKM in the germline V gene. Here the CDR3 DNA reads TGTGCCAGCAGTTTCTCTACTGGCGGGACAACCTACGAGCAGTACTTC. Protein product: CASSFSTGGTTYEQYF.

This chain connects TRBV6-2 or TRBV6-3 to TRBJ1-5; D ambiguous. In germline, CDR1 is MNHEY, CDR2 SVGEGT. V was trimmed by 6 bases and J by 4 bases, leaving 13 bases between them. CDR3 length equals 14 residues. The CDR3 nucleotides are TGTGCCAGCAGCTACGGGCCAGAAAATCAGCCCCAGCATTTT. Amino acids: CASSYGPENQPQHF.

V is TRBV20-1 and J is TRBJ2-5; 10 bases are shared with TRBD2. The trim removed 5 bases at V and 2 bases at J, leaving 2 bases unmatched. The CDR3 spans 13 residues. Germline V CDR1 and CDR2: DFQATT, SNEGSKA (reference sequence). The DNA of the CDR3 is TGCAGTGCTTTGACTAGCGGGCAAGAGACCCAGTACTTC. It is translated as CSALTSGQETQYF.

This clonotype was picked up many times. The chain uses TRBV29-1 and TRBJ1-2; TRBD1 might be the D (6 bases). The CDR3 is 14 amino acids. Looked up from germline, CDR1 is SQVTM and CDR2 is ANQGSEA. Deletions cut 4 bases from V and 3 bases from J, with 15 bases between. In DNA form, the CDR3 reads TGCAGCGTTGTTCGGGGGCAAATGGACTATGGCTACACCTTC. Translated, it gives CSVVRGQMDYGYTF.

The chain joins TRBV7-2 to TRBJ1-1, with D uncertain. Germline assignment: CDR1 SGHTA and CDR2 FQGNSA. Trimming pared 2 bases from V and 6 bases from J, leaving 7 bases between. The length of the CDR3 is 12 residues. The CDR3 sequence is CASSLRNAEAFF. The DNA for the CDR3 is TGTGCCAGCAGCTTACGAAACGCTGAAGCTTTCTTT.

This chain links TRBV12-3 or TRBV12-4 with TRBJ2-2; tentatively, D is TRBD1 or TRBD2 (5 bases each). V was shortened by 5 bases and J by 8 bases, with 15 bases between the two germline ends. This CDR3 has 14 residues. The CDR3, as DNA: TGTGCCAGCAGTAGGGGTGGGAGAGTTGGGGAGCTGTTTTTT. It codes for CASSRGGRVGELFF.